The T cell receptor beta chain under discussion was sequenced for a study of T cell changes during pregnancy in multiple sclerosis. This clone appeared many times. The protocol was immunoSEQ multiplex PCR, while the TCRdb copy is restricted to in-frame clones and leaves out a portion. In the table there are just under 50,000 clones, 90% to 95% of which are singletons. Sequences were derived from CD8+ T cells from peripheral blood mononuclear cells, sampled after pregnancy. This clonotype was sampled from a female donor with multiple sclerosis, enrolled in a pregnancy study.

CDR3 sequence: CASSLLRTEAFF. The CDR3 region has the DNA TGTGCCAGCAGCTTATTGCGAACTGAAGCTTTCTTT. The chain uses TRBV11-2 and TRBJ1-1; D unclear. This CDR3 contains 12 residues. In germline, CDR1 is SGHAT, CDR2 FQNNGV. Trimming left V 2 bases short and J 5 bases short, with 6 bases between. The complete variable domain, with remaining parts taken from reference TRBV11-2 and TRBJ1-1, reads EAGVAQSPRYKIIEKRQSVAFWCNPISGHATLYWYQQILGQGPKLLIQFQNNGVVDDSQLPKDRFSAERLKGVDSTLKIQPAKLEDSAVYLCASSLLRTEAFFGQGTRLTVV.